Each of the 3 T cell receptor beta chains below was sequenced from the same sample in a study of T cell responses to AZD1222 COVID-19 vaccine. Some clones are missing from TCRdb's copy, which holds only in-frame ones; the method was immunoSEQ multiplex PCR. This sample has 75,000 to 100,000 clones; nearly 90% occur once, and the top ten carry about 1.5%. The specimen comprised peripheral blood, sampled on day 0 of AZD1222 vaccination. The receptors shown here come from an adult in good health.

The chain couples TRBV19 to TRBJ2-1; 12 positions match TRBD2. There are 17 residues in the CDR3. Trimming took 1 base from V and 6 from J; bases not matched to a gene: 7. Per the germline V gene, CDR1 is LNHDA and CDR2 is SQIVND (reference sequence). This CDR3 is CASSIAHRTSGANEQFF. For the CDR3, the DNA is TGTGCCAGTAGTATAGCCCACAGGACTAGCGGGGCCAATGAGCAGTTCTTC.

The CDR3 nucleotides read TGTGCCAGCAGTTTAGCCAACTACTACGAGCAGTACTTC. It translates to CASSLANYYEQYF. The rearrangement joins TRBV28 to TRBJ2-7; the D is unclear. Trimming stripped 2 bases from V and 3 bases from J, with 8 bases between. The length of the CDR3 is 13 residues. CDR1 is MDHEN, CDR2 SYDVKM, per germline.

Written as DNA, the CDR3 is TGTGCCAGCAGCGTAGGGGGATCTACAAGGGAGCAGTACTTC. The encoded protein is CASSVGGSTREQYF. V and J are TRBV9 and TRBJ2-7; D call uncertain. V was cut by 0 bases and J by 7 bases, with 14 bases left in between. CDR1 and CDR2 from the germline V gene are SGDLS and YYNGEE. CDR3 length: 14 residues.